Presented here are 9 T cell receptor beta chains from one specimen sequenced in a study of T cells after yellow fever vaccination (dated by TCRdb to the late 2010s). Read against the paper, the sample's treatment or condition label means: live attenuated yellow fever vaccine strain. Library preparation used 5' RACE. The sequencing machine was an Illumina HiSeq 2500. TCRdb redid the processing of the public reads, applying fastp at Q25 and MiXCR, and retained in-frame beta chains. CDR3 protein duplicates are merged, each entry listing the most common genes and DNA. The sample table contains approximately 27,000 distinct CDR3 sequences; only one count was recorded for 5.5% of them. The ten largest clonotypes hold around 11% of the sample. The specimen comprised PBMCs, either bulk or a sorted T-cell subset (CD4+, CD8+, memory, or dextramer-sorted; not recorded which), sampled 15 days after the yellow fever booster vaccination. These TCRs come from a young man who received the YFV17D yellow fever vaccine.

This clonotype has a count of ten or more. The CDR3, as DNA: TGTGCCAGCAGTTCCCCTGGACAGGGACCAGATACGCAGTATTTT. Translating gives CASSSPGQGPDTQYF. This chain connects TRBV28 to TRBJ2-3; 8 nucleotides agree with TRBD1. V shed 4 bases, J shed 4 bases, and the junction held 7 bases outside the gene matches. Looked up from germline, CDR1 is MDHEN and CDR2 is SYDVKM. The CDR3 length is 15 residues.

This sequence joins TRBV20-1 and TRBJ2-5, with no clear D. V lost 6 bases to trimming and J lost 4 bases, with 21 bases between them. The CDR3 has 15 amino acids. Germline V gene lookup returns CDR1 DFQATT and CDR2 SNEGSKA (reference sequence). CDR3: CSAPFRATPRETQYF. CDR3 coding DNA: TGCAGTGCCCCATTTAGGGCTACACCCAGAGAGACCCAGTACTTC.

This clonotype was picked up many times. This chain links TRBV24-1 with TRBJ2-2; D unresolved. V lost 2 bases to trimming and J lost 4 bases, with 16 bases between them. CDR3 size: 17 residues. Per the germline V gene, CDR1 is KGHDR and CDR2 is SFDVKD. This chain's CDR3 is CATSDSTLKSFTGELFF. Written as DNA, the CDR3 is TGTGCCACCAGTGATTCAACACTTAAGTCCTTCACCGGGGAGCTGTTTTTT.

This clonotype was observed at least ten times. The chain has TRBV7-9 and TRBJ1-2; 11 positions match TRBD1. Germline values: CDR1 SEHNR, CDR2 FQNEAQ (reference sequence). The V segment lost 5 bases and the J segment 7 bases; nucleotides outside the gene matches: 9. The CDR3 contains 15 residues. CDR3 nucleotides: TGTGCCAGCAGCCCCGACGGACAGGGGGCCGGTGGCTACACCTTC. This sequence encodes CASSPDGQGAGGYTF.

This clonotype came up many times. The V call is TRBV2, the J call TRBJ2-7; the D gene is possibly TRBD2 (6 bases). From germline, CDR1 is SNHLY and CDR2 FYNNEI. V lost 5 bases, J lost 2 bases, and 10 bases lay in between. The CDR3 length is 13 residues. CDR3 sequence (DNA): TGTGCCAGCAGTTCGGGGGAGGCCTACGAGCAGTACTTC. As protein: CASSSGEAYEQYF.

This clonotype has at least ten counts. This chain joins TRBV6-6 and TRBJ1-1, with D uncertain. In germline, CDR1 is MNHNY, CDR2 SVGAGI (reference sequence). V gave up 6 bases and J gave up 1 base, with 6 bases separating them. CDR3 length: 12 residues. CDR3 in DNA: TGTGCCAGCAGCCCCGGGAACACTGAAGCTTTCTTT. Its translation: CASSPGNTEAFF.

This clonotype has ten or more counts. V and J are TRBV30 and TRBJ2-1; no reliable D call. This CDR3 comprises 12 residues. Trimming took 3 bases from V and 5 from J, leaving 8 bases between them. In germline, CDR1 is GTSNPN, CDR2 SVGIG (reference sequence). The CDR3 protein is CAWRELNNEQFF. CDR3 DNA sequence: TGTGCCTGGAGGGAATTAAACAATGAGCAGTTCTTC.

Ten or more counts support this clonotype. The chain uses TRBV12-3 or TRBV12-4 and TRBJ1-2; 8 positions match TRBD1. V shed 6 bases, J shed 8 bases, and the junction held 20 bases outside the gene matches. This CDR3 comprises 17 residues. The CDR3 DNA reads TGTGCCAGCAGCCTCAACGTCGGTCCAGGGGGCCTACTCGGCTACACCTTC. Translating it yields CASSLNVGPGGLLGYTF.

This clonotype was seen at least ten times. V usage is TRBV28 and J usage is TRBJ2-5; weak D call: TRBD1 (6 bases). This CDR3 is 15 amino acids long. The ends were cut back, 5 bases at V and 7 bases at J, with 20 bases in the middle. Germline assignment: CDR1 MDHEN and CDR2 SYDVKM. CDR3 residues: CASSGPGHGKRTQYF. The CDR3 DNA follows: TGTGCCAGCAGTGGCCCGGGACACGGGAAGAGGACCCAGTACTTC.